Following are 27 T cell receptor beta chains from one sample sequenced in a study of read filtering for tumor transcriptome and immune sequencing. Molecular barcoded adaptors covering alpha/delta and beta/gamma chains were used on 400 ng RNA. Via MiXCR, TCRdb re-called the reads, giving one row per CDR3 protein. This table holds around 58,000 distinct CDR3 sequences, roughly 13% found once. Source material: a population of CD138-negative cells sorted from bone marrow. These receptor sequences come from a donor older than 35 with multiple myeloma.

This clonotype has more than one count but fewer than ten. The chain combines TRBV30 with TRBJ2-6; 7 bases match TRBD1. The ends lost 4 bases at V and 2 bases at J; junction bases unmatched: 11. Germline V CDR1 and CDR2: GTSNPN, SVGIG (reference sequence). The CDR3 loop spans 17 amino acids. The CDR3 sequence: CAWKKDRVFAGANVLTF. The CDR3 coding sequence is TGTGCCTGGAAAAAAGACAGGGTTTTCGCTGGGGCCAACGTCCTGACTTTC.

There are many counts of this clonotype. The chain has TRBV28 and TRBJ1-1, with a possible D match to TRBD1 (5 bases). The V and J ends lost 3 bases and 0 bases respectively, with 20 bases between them. This CDR3 contains 18 residues. Germline V gene data show CDR1 as MDHEN and CDR2 as SYDVKM. CDR3 nucleotide sequence: TGTGCCAGCAGTTTGGAGGCAGGAGGGGTGGGAATGAACACTGAAGCTTTCTTT. This sequence encodes CASSLEAGGVGMNTEAFF.

About this clonotype itself: With only one base between it and a far larger clone, this is likely a read error. V and J are TRBV27 and TRBJ1-6; TRBD1 is a possible D gene (6 bases). Matching the DNA end better, TRBJ1-1 makes the J call doubtful. CDR1 and CDR2 (germline): MNHEY, SMNVEV (reference sequence). CDR3 length: 15 residues. The CDR3: CASSLTGQQNAEAFF. For the CDR3, the DNA is TGTGCCAGCAGTTTGACAGGACAGCAAAACGCTGAAGCTTTCTTT.

The rearrangement links TRBV4-1 to TRBJ2-7; D may be TRBD1 or TRBD2 (6 bases each). Trimming pared 1 base from V and 3 bases from J, leaving 13 bases between. The V gene's germline CDR1 is MGHRA and CDR2 YSYEKL. The length of the CDR3 is 15 residues. The CDR3 reads CASSQVPGAIYEQYF. The CDR3 bases are TGCGCCAGCAGCCAAGTTCCGGGGGCGATCTACGAGCAGTACTTC.

This clonotype was detected only once. Given a much more abundant clone one base away, this may be a read error. The chain employs TRBV5-1 and TRBJ2-7; 13 bases map to TRBD2. CDR3 length: 14 residues. Germline CDR1 and CDR2: SGHRS and YFSETQ. The ends lost 7 bases at V and 6 bases at J; junction bases unmatched: 7. The CDR3 DNA follows: TGCGCCAGCGGCCCCCGGACTAGCGGGAGCGAGCAGTACTTC. Its protein product is CASGPRTSGSEQYF.

This clonotype was observed a handful of times. The chain combines TRBV20-1 with TRBJ2-1; TRBD2 agrees at 9 bases. The V and J ends lost 4 bases and 4 bases, in that order; junction bases with no gene match: 8. This CDR3 spans 15 amino acids. From germline, CDR1 is DFQATT and CDR2 SNEGSKA (reference sequence). The CDR3 protein is CSATYSGRAYNEQFF. CDR3 nucleotide sequence: TGCAGTGCTACTTATAGCGGGAGAGCATACAATGAGCAGTTCTTC.

This clonotype occurred many times. This chain links TRBV11-2 with TRBJ2-5; TRBD2 matches at 9 bases. Trimming took 2 bases from V and 4 from J; bases not matched to a gene: 5. In germline, CDR1 is SGHAT, CDR2 FQNNGV. The CDR3 totals 15 residues. CDR3 DNA sequence: TGTGCCAGCAGCTTACGGGAACTAGCGGGAGAGACCCAGTACTTC. Its translation: CASSLRELAGETQYF.

This clonotype was seen many times. V and J are TRBV28 and TRBJ2-1; 7 bases are a match to TRBD2. With 0 bases clipped from V and 3 bases from J, the junction kept 2 bases outside the gene matches. The CDR3 consists of 15 residues. The germline V gene encodes CDR1 MDHEN and CDR2 SYDVKM. The CDR3 reads CASSLWRENYNEQFF. As DNA, the CDR3 is TGTGCCAGCAGTTTATGGCGGGAGAACTACAATGAGCAGTTCTTC.

V usage is TRBV4-2 and J usage is TRBJ2-1; D gene unclear. Trimming took off 4 bases at V and 6 bases at J, with 10 bases between the two ends. CDR1 and CDR2 from the germline V gene are LGHNA and YNFKEQ. CDR3 length equals 13 residues. The chain's CDR3 is CASSLYPGNEQFF. CDR3 sequence (DNA): TGTGCCAGCAGCCTTTATCCGGGCAATGAGCAGTTCTTC.

This clonotype came up many times. This rearrangement joins TRBV5-1 to TRBJ2-7; 10 bases are a match to TRBD2. The germline V gene has CDR1 SGHRS and CDR2 YFSETQ. The CDR3 length is 15 residues. V lost 3 bases, J lost 6 bases, and 9 bases stayed unmatched. This CDR3 is CASSSSVAGGTEQYF. The CDR3 coding sequence is TGCGCCAGCAGCTCGTCCGTAGCGGGAGGAACCGAGCAGTACTTC.

Concerning this clonotype: Being one base from a much bigger clone, this may be a read error. The chain combines TRBV7-8 with TRBJ2-5; 13 nucleotides agree with TRBD2. V lost 5 bases and J lost 4; bases outside the gene matches: 7. The CDR3 runs 16 residues. Germline CDR1 SGHVS, CDR2 FQNEAQ. The CDR3: CASSRTSGGQGETQYF. CDR3 DNA sequence: TGTGCCAGCAGCAGGACTAGCGGGGGCCAAGGAGAGACCCAGTACTTC.

This clonotype was recorded at least ten times. The V gene is TRBV5-1, the J gene TRBJ1-1; TRBD1 matches 9 bases. Looked up from germline, CDR1 is SGHRS and CDR2 is YFSETQ. The V and J ends lost 5 bases and 4 bases, in that order; junction bases with no gene match: 3. The CDR3 consists of 13 residues. The CDR3 region is CASRMDRGTEAFF. Here the CDR3 DNA reads TGCGCCAGCAGGATGGACAGGGGCACTGAAGCTTTCTTT. The complete variable domain, with remaining parts taken from reference TRBV5-1 and TRBJ1-1, reads KAGVTQTPRYLIKTRGQQVTLSCSPISGHRSVSWYQQTPGQGLQFLFEYFSETQRNKGNFPGRFSGRQFSNSRSEMNVSTLELGDSALYLCASRMDRGTEAFFGQGTRLTVV.

This clonotype occurred many times. V is TRBV20-1 and J is TRBJ2-1; 11 positions agree with TRBD2. The CDR3 is 14 residues long. Trimming cost V 6 bases and J 15 bases; bases outside gene matches: 16. Germline V gene lookup returns CDR1 DFQATT and CDR2 SNEGSKA (reference sequence). Here the CDR3 reads CSAEGTSGRLEGFF. CDR3 nucleotide sequence: TGCAGTGCGGAAGGGACTAGCGGACGTCTTGAGGGGTTCTTC.

This clonotype was found many times. V gene TRBV20-1 combines with J gene TRBJ2-7; 10 bases fit TRBD1. CDR1 and CDR2 from the germline V gene are DFQATT and SNEGSKA (reference sequence). The CDR3 totals 15 residues. V shed 4 bases and J 6 bases; nucleotides not matched to a gene: 12. Here the CDR3 reads CSAIDTGQGSPEQYF. In DNA, the CDR3 is TGCAGTGCTATAGATACGGGACAGGGGTCTCCCGAGCAGTACTTC.

This clonotype was found many times. The chain uses TRBV27 and TRBJ2-3; maybe TRBD2 (5 bases). Deletions cut 2 bases from V and 1 base from J, with 7 bases between. The CDR3 is made up of 14 amino acids. The germline V gene has CDR1 MNHEY and CDR2 SMNVEV (reference sequence). CDR3 nucleotides: TGTGCCAGCAGTTTAGGTAGCGGCACAGATACGCAGTATTTT. Its protein is CASSLGSGTDTQYF.

This clonotype occurred many times. The V gene is TRBV10-3, the J gene TRBJ2-3; D is undetermined. CDR3 length equals 13 residues. Germline V lookup: CDR1 ENHRY, CDR2 SYGVKD. The germline V and J ends were trimmed by 3 bases and 2 bases, with 6 bases remaining between them. CDR3 DNA: TGTGCCATCAGTGAACCAAACACAGATACGCAGTATTTT. Amino acid sequence: CAISEPNTDTQYF.

The sample holds many counts of this clonotype. The rearrangement links TRBV28 to TRBJ1-1; tentative D call: TRBD1 (6 bases). CDR1 and CDR2 (germline): MDHEN, SYDVKM. The CDR3 consists of 15 residues. Trimming left V 5 bases short and J 3 bases short, with 16 bases between. CDR3 sequence (DNA): TGTGCCAGCAGTCCAACACAGGGTTGGGACACTGAAGCTTTCTTT. It translates to CASSPTQGWDTEAFF.

To note about this clonotype: This could be a read error, since a much larger clone is one nucleotide away. The CDR3 sequence: CASSKVMNTEAFF. Here the CDR3 DNA reads TGTGCCAGCAGCAAGGTGATGAACACTGAAGCTTTCTTT. This chain joins TRBV5-4 and TRBJ1-1; D remains ambiguous. The CDR3 has 13 amino acids. With 4 bases removed from V and 0 bases from J, the gap between germline ends came to 7 bases. Germline lookup yields CDR1 SGHNT and CDR2 YYREEE (reference sequence).

The V and J genes are TRBV29-1 and TRBJ2-2; TRBD1 aligns across 10 bases. CDR1 SQVTM and CDR2 ANQGSEA come from the germline V gene. The length of the CDR3 is 13 residues. V shed 5 bases, J shed 7 bases, and the junction held 4 bases outside the gene matches. The CDR3 sequence is CSVRGTGVGELFF. The CDR3 DNA sequence: TGCAGCGTTAGGGGGACAGGGGTCGGGGAGCTGTTTTTT.

In regard to this clonotype: A clone one base away is much larger, so this may be a read error. This chain connects TRBV12-3 or TRBV12-4 to TRBJ2-7, with D perhaps TRBD1 or TRBD2 (5 bases each). This CDR3 has 14 amino acids. V was shortened by 5 bases and J by 4 bases, with 15 bases between the two germline ends. The CDR3 region is CASSNGHGAYEQYF. As DNA, the CDR3 is TGTGCCAGCAGTAACGGACACGGGGCTTACGAGCAGTACTTC.

This clonotype has just a few counts. The CDR3 end shows no conserved phenylalanine or tryptophan, and so a read error is likely. The chain uses TRBV20-1 and TRBJ2-7; 12 bases agree with TRBD2. The germline V gene has CDR1 DFQATT and CDR2 SNEGSKA (reference sequence). After removal of 8 bases from V and 0 bases from J, the junction contained 11 bases not matched to a gene. This CDR3 comprises 16 residues. The CDR3 sequence is CSSLPSGGDHSYEQYL. The CDR3 DNA reads as TGCAGTTCCCTTCCTAGCGGGGGGGATCACTCCTACGAGCAGTACCTC.

This clonotype was detected ten times or more. The V and J genes are TRBV10-2 and TRBJ1-2; D gene ambiguous. V gave up 8 bases and J gave up 4 bases, with 14 bases separating them. CDR1 and CDR2 (germline): WSHSY, SAAADI. This CDR3 comprises 13 residues. The DNA for the CDR3 is TGCGCCAGCGGGTGGAGGGAGAGCTATGGCTACACCTTC. The encoded protein is CASGWRESYGYTF.

In this sample, this clonotype turned up many times. Written as DNA, the CDR3 is TGTGCCAGCAGCTTCGGTGCCACTCTCCCGAACTATGGCTACACCTTC. It yields the protein CASSFGATLPNYGYTF. The chain uses TRBV7-9 and TRBJ1-2, with no clear D. This CDR3 region has 16 residues. Trimming left V 3 bases short and J 2 bases short, with 16 bases between. CDR1 is SEHNR, CDR2 FQNEAQ, per germline (reference sequence).

The table lists this clonotype with many counts. The chain combines TRBV7-6 with TRBJ1-1; weak D call: TRBD1 (5 bases). The length of the CDR3 is 14 residues. Between the trimmed V and J ends, which lost 3 bases and 1 base, there was a span of 9 bases. Germline V gene lookup returns CDR1 SGHVS and CDR2 FNYEAQ. CDR3: CASSFSGGNTEAFF. The DNA for the CDR3 is TGTGCCAGCAGCTTCTCTGGGGGGAACACTGAAGCTTTCTTT.

Regarding this clonotype: Being one base from a much bigger clone, this may be a read error. This rearrangement joins TRBV9 to TRBJ2-7; D is possibly TRBD1 (5 bases). V shed 2 bases and J shed 3 bases, with 12 bases lying between them. Germline V gene data show CDR1 as SGDLS and CDR2 as YYNGEE. This CDR3 contains 14 residues. CDR3 sequence: CASSVGPGNYEQYF. As DNA, the CDR3 is TGTGCCAGCAGCGTTGGGCCAGGGAACTACGAGCAGTACTTC.

This clonotype has just a few counts. A much larger clone differs by one base, so this may be a read error. The rearrangement uses TRBV7-2 and TRBJ2-1; TRBD2 agrees at 12 bases. Per germline, CDR1 SGHTA and CDR2 FQGNSA. This CDR3 contains 13 residues. As DNA, the CDR3 is TGTGCCAGCAGGACTAGCGGGAGAAATGGGCAGTTCTTC. Translating gives CASRTSGRNGQFF.

This clonotype was found many times. CDR3 DNA sequence: TGTGCCAGCAGCCCCGACAGGGGAGGAACAGATACGCAGTATTTT. The encoded protein is CASSPDRGGTDTQYF. The chain recombines TRBV11-2 with TRBJ2-3, with TRBD1 matching 8 bases. Germline V gene sequence: CDR1 SGHAT, CDR2 FQNNGV. V shed 5 bases and J 3 bases; nucleotides not matched to a gene: 7. The CDR3 has 15 residues.